This T cell receptor beta chain was captured by sequencing in a study of T cells in Graves' hyperthyroidism and ophthalmopathy. RNA transcripts served as the template for amplifying TCR beta CDR3 regions. An initial round of RT-PCR targeting the TCR CDR3 relied on the HTBI primer set. TCRdb independently ran MiXCR on the multiplex PCR reads; one entry per CDR3 protein. The table lists almost 250,000 distinct CDR3 sequences, 24% of them singletons. The germline gives CDR1 LGHNA, CDR2 YNFKEQ. This CDR3 region has 20 residues. V trimming: 4 bases; J trimming: 4 bases; junction bases outside the gene matches: 16. At least ten counts were recorded for this clonotype.

The specimen sequenced was blood. The TCR comes from a woman between 40 and 55 years old with Graves' ophthalmopathy. This chain links TRBV4-2 with TRBJ2-2; TRBD1 aligns across 12 bases. The CDR3 region has the DNA TGTGCCAGCAGCCCAAGGAGGTGGGACAGGGGGCGTCGCGGCACCGGGGAGCTGTTTTTT. As protein: CASSPRRWDRGRRGTGELFF.